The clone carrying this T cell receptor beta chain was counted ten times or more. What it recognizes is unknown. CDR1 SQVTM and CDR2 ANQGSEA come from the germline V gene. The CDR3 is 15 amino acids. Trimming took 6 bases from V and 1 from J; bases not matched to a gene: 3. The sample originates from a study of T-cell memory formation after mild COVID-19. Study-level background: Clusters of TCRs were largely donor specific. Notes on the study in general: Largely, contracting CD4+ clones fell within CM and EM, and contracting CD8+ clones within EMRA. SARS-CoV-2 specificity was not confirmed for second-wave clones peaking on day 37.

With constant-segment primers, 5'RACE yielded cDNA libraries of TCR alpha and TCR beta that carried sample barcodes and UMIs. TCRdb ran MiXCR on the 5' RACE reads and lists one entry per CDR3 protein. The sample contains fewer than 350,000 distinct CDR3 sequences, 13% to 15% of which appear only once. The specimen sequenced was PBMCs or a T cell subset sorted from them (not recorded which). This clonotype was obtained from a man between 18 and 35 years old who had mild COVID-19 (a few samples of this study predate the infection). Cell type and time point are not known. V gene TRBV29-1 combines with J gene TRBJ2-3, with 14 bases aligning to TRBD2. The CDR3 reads CSVGLAGGGTDTQYF. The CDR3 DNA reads TGCAGCGTCGGACTAGCGGGGGGTGGCACAGATACGCAGTATTTT.